This passage covers 29 T cell receptor beta chains from one sample sequenced in a study of T cells in Graves' hyperthyroidism and ophthalmopathy. The source material, RNA transcripts, was used to amplify TCR beta CDR3 regions. The HTBI primer set drove a first-round RT-PCR of the TCR CDR3. TCRdb analysed the multiplex PCR reads with MiXCR anew, one entry per CDR3 protein. The table has about 560,000 distinct CDR3 sequences, 12% to 15% seen once. The sequenced sample was blood. Receptors were obtained from a woman aged 40 to 50 with Graves' hyperthyroidism.

The CDR3 loop reads CASSDAQGAGTEAFF. The CDR3 nucleotides are TGCGCCAGCAGCGATGCACAGGGGGCCGGGACTGAAGCTTTCTTT. The chain joins TRBV5-1 to TRBJ1-1; 9 bases align to TRBD1. The CDR3 covers 15 residues. V lost 4 bases to trimming and J lost 5 bases; unmatched junction nucleotides: 9. CDR1 and CDR2 (germline): SGHRS, YFSETQ.

The sample holds many counts of this clonotype. The rearrangement uses TRBV3-1 and TRBJ1-4; D is uncertain. Germline V gene data show CDR1 as LGHDT and CDR2 as YNNKEL (reference sequence). The CDR3 sequence is 15 residues long. Deletions cut 2 bases from V and 5 bases from J, with 12 bases between. CDR3 loop: CASSQSYSGNEKLFF. The CDR3 DNA reads as TGTGCCAGCAGCCAATCGTACAGCGGAAATGAAAAACTGTTTTTT.

This clonotype showed up many times. V gene TRBV30 combines with J gene TRBJ2-7; 7 nucleotides agree with TRBD2. The germline V gene has CDR1 GTSNPN and CDR2 SVGIG (reference sequence). This CDR3 contains 13 residues. J lost 1 base, V lost 4 bases, and 4 bases had no gene match. CDR3 in amino acids: CAWKEGGSYEQYF. In DNA form, the CDR3 reads TGTGCCTGGAAGGAGGGAGGGTCCTACGAGCAGTACTTC.

This clonotype came up a few times. The CDR3 carries no conserved terminal phenylalanine or tryptophan, so it likely arises from a read error. The chain couples TRBV28 to TRBJ2-2; TRBD2 agrees at 8 bases. The CDR3 runs to 13 residues. The V segment lost 7 bases and the J segment 4 bases; nucleotides outside the gene matches: 2. The germline V gene encodes CDR1 MDHEN and CDR2 SYDVKM. CDR3 DNA sequence: TGTGCCAGCATTGCGGGAGGCACCGGGGAGCTGTTTTCT. As protein: CASIAGGTGELFS.

This clonotype was counted between two and nine times. The V and J genes are TRBV5-1 and TRBJ2-5; unclear D gene. CDR3 length equals 14 residues. The germline gives CDR1 SGHRS, CDR2 YFSETQ. Trimming removed 2 bases at V and 0 bases at J, with 8 bases between. As DNA, the CDR3 is TGCGCCAGCAGCTTATACAGAAACCAAGAGACCCAGTACTTC. This translates into CASSLYRNQETQYF.

The sample holds many counts of this clonotype. This sequence joins TRBV7-8 and TRBJ2-5; D gene ambiguous. Trimming took 1 base from V and 0 from J, leaving 12 bases between them. Germline loops: CDR1 SGHVS, CDR2 FQNEAQ. The CDR3 is 16 amino acids. CDR3 amino acids: CASSLGRIANQETQYF. The CDR3 coding sequence is TGTGCCAGCAGCTTAGGGAGAATAGCAAACCAAGAGACCCAGTACTTC.

This clonotype was observed at least ten times. The chain couples TRBV27 to TRBJ2-1; 10 bases match TRBD2. This CDR3 region has 15 residues. Trimming cost V 6 bases and J 5 bases; bases outside gene matches: 7. The germline CDR1 and CDR2 sequences are MNHEY and SMNVEV (reference sequence). The CDR3 region is CASSSSGSRHNEQFF. The CDR3, as DNA: TGTGCCAGCAGCTCTAGCGGGAGTCGGCACAATGAGCAGTTCTTC.

The chain links TRBV7-9 to TRBJ2-1; 13 bases map to TRBD2. This CDR3 comprises 18 residues. The V segment lost 3 bases and the J segment 6 bases; nucleotides outside the gene matches: 11. Germline-derived CDR1 and CDR2 are SEHNR and FQNEAQ (reference sequence). The CDR3 protein is CASSFKTPGLAGANEQFF. CDR3 nucleotide sequence: TGTGCCAGCAGCTTTAAAACCCCCGGACTAGCGGGAGCCAATGAGCAGTTCTTC.

This clonotype was seen once. A read error may explain this, as a much larger clone is one base away. The chain couples TRBV27 to TRBJ1-2; TRBD1 is a possible D gene (6 bases). V lost 6 bases to trimming and J lost 7 bases, with 15 bases between them. The CDR3 contains 13 residues. Per germline, CDR1 MNHEY and CDR2 SMNVEV (reference sequence). DNA for the CDR3: TGTGCCAGCAGCCGGGGGGGCGGGGTTGGCTACACCTTC. Translation: CASSRGGGVGYTF.

This clonotype was counted at least ten times. The CDR3 sequence: CSARDQGSFGTQYF. The CDR3 nucleotides read TGCAGTGCTAGAGACCAGGGGTCGTTCGGGACCCAGTACTTC. The chain employs TRBV20-1 and TRBJ2-5, with D maybe TRBD1 (6 bases). Germline V gives CDR1 DFQATT, CDR2 SNEGSKA (reference sequence). Trimming removed 0 bases at V and 7 bases at J, with 15 bases between. CDR3 length: 14 residues.

This clonotype was seen many times. The chain is built from TRBV5-1 and TRBJ2-4, with TRBD2 identical over 10 bases. V shed 0 bases, J shed 2 bases, and the junction held 14 bases outside the gene matches. The CDR3 covers 20 residues. Germline loops: CDR1 SGHRS, CDR2 YFSETQ. The DNA for the CDR3 is TGCGCCAGCAGCTTGGCGGCTAGCGGGAGTGAGGGAGGGACCAAAAACATTCAGTACTTC. It encodes CASSLAASGSEGGTKNIQYF.

This clonotype was counted many times. Here the CDR3 reads CASSPLVRAGGISNTGELFF. The CDR3 bases are TGTGCCAGCAGCCCACTCGTTCGGGCGGGCGGTATATCTAACACCGGGGAGCTGTTTTTT. The V and J genes are TRBV3-1 and TRBJ2-2; tentative D call: TRBD2 (5 bases). CDR1 is LGHDT and CDR2 is YNNKEL in the germline V gene (reference sequence). V lost 4 bases, J lost 2 bases, and 26 bases lay in between. The CDR3 consists of 20 residues.

The table lists this clonotype with many counts. The V gene is TRBV28, the J gene TRBJ1-6; D not resolved. V lost 2 bases and J lost 8, with 4 bases in between. Germline V CDR1 and CDR2: MDHEN, SYDVKM. The CDR3 extends over 12 amino acids. The CDR3 is CASSLHDSPLHF. CDR3 DNA: TGTGCCAGCAGTTTACATGATTCACCCCTCCACTTT.

This clonotype showed up many times. The chain uses TRBV11-2 and TRBJ2-7, with a weak D call TRBD1 (6 bases). Germline V CDR1 and CDR2: SGHAT, FQNNGV. The V end was cut by 5 bases, the J end by 0 bases, with 8 bases between. CDR3 length: 13 residues. The CDR3 DNA reads as TGTGCCAGCAGCACAGGGATCTCCTACGAGCAGTACTTC. Protein: CASSTGISYEQYF. The full variable domain, with the rest looked up from reference TRBV11-2 and TRBJ2-7, is EAGVAQSPRYKIIEKRQSVAFWCNPISGHATLYWYQQILGQGPKLLIQFQNNGVVDDSQLPKDRFSAERLKGVDSTLKIQPAKLEDSAVYLCASSTGISYEQYFGPGTRLTVT.

This clonotype turned up a few times. This chain connects TRBV6-1 to TRBJ2-3; 9 positions agree with TRBD1. CDR1 is MNHNS, CDR2 SASEGT, per germline. V lost 4 bases and J lost 4; bases outside the gene matches: 9. The length of the CDR3 is 16 residues. This CDR3 is CASSVLPGQGPDTQYF. CDR3 bases: TGTGCCAGCAGTGTACTTCCGGGACAGGGTCCAGATACGCAGTATTTT.

The table lists this clonotype with a few counts. The rearrangement links TRBV20-1 to TRBJ2-7; D might be TRBD1 (5 bases). The CDR3 sequence is 16 residues long. The ends were cut back, 5 bases at V and 0 bases at J, with 20 bases in the middle. Germline loops: CDR1 DFQATT, CDR2 SNEGSKA (reference sequence). DNA of the CDR3: TGCAGTGCTGTAGAAATACAGGAGTTGAGCTCCTACGAGCAGTACTTC. This codes for CSAVEIQELSSYEQYF.

The rearrangement joins TRBV7-6 to TRBJ2-5; D is ambiguous. The CDR3 extends over 11 amino acids. Trimming took 4 bases from V and 13 from J, leaving 13 bases between them. Germline V lookup: CDR1 SGHVS, CDR2 FNYEAQ. CDR3 region: CASSSDKLLYF. CDR3 nucleotide sequence: TGTGCCAGCAGCTCAGACAAGCTTCTGTACTTC.

This clonotype showed up many times. The chain has TRBV28 and TRBJ1-5; the D is unclear. Trimming took off 7 bases at V and 0 bases at J, with 10 bases between the two ends. The CDR3 has 14 amino acids. The germline V gene has CDR1 MDHEN and CDR2 SYDVKM. As DNA, the CDR3 is TGTGCCAGCACTTCAGGATATAGCAATCAGCCCCAGCATTTT. Encoded protein: CASTSGYSNQPQHF.

This clonotype has a count of ten or more. The CDR3 DNA follows: TGTGCCAGCAGTTTAGGGACAGGGAACACAGATACGCAGTATTTT. Its protein product is CASSLGTGNTDTQYF. The chain combines TRBV28 with TRBJ2-3, with 9 bases that match TRBD1. The CDR3 runs to 15 residues. From germline, CDR1 is MDHEN and CDR2 SYDVKM. V lost 2 bases to trimming and J lost 2 bases; unmatched junction nucleotides: 2. Together with reference TRBV28 and TRBJ2-3, the CDR3 gives the full variable domain: DVKVTQSSRYLVKRTGEKVFLECVQDMDHENMFWYRQDPGLGLRLIYFSYDVKMKEKGDIPEGYSVSREKKERFSLILESASTNQTSMYLCASSLGTGNTDTQYFGPGTRLTVL.

This clonotype has at least ten counts. Written as DNA, the CDR3 is TGCAGTGCTAGTGTCCTAGGGAGTACCTACAATGAGCAGTTCTTC. Translation gives CSASVLGSTYNEQFF. The chain joins TRBV20-1 to TRBJ2-1; tentatively, D is TRBD2 (5 bases). CDR1 is DFQATT and CDR2 is SNEGSKA in the germline V gene (reference sequence). The CDR3 contains 15 residues. Trimming cost V 3 bases and J 2 bases, with 14 bases left between them.

This clonotype appeared a few times. The chain carries TRBV12-3 or TRBV12-4 and TRBJ1-5, with no clear D. This CDR3 has 15 amino acids. Trimming pared 3 bases from V and 4 bases from J, leaving 13 bases between. CDR3 DNA: TGTGCCAGCAGTTTGATACTGAGCCAAAATCAGCCCCAGCATTTT. Residues: CASSLILSQNQPQHF.

Ten or more counts support this clonotype. The rearrangement joins TRBV3-1 to TRBJ2-7; D tentatively fits TRBD1 or TRBD2 (5 bases each). The CDR3 covers 16 residues. V gave up 0 bases and J gave up 2 bases, with 14 bases separating them. The germline V gene has CDR1 LGHDT and CDR2 YNNKEL (reference sequence). The CDR3 is CASSQERGRNPYEQYF. CDR3 DNA: TGTGCCAGCAGCCAAGAGAGGGGCCGAAACCCCTACGAGCAGTACTTC.

This clonotype was recorded a few times. V gene TRBV7-3 combines with J gene TRBJ2-1; D gene unclear. Deletions cut 5 bases from V and 9 bases from J, with 17 bases between. Looked up from germline, CDR1 is SGHTA and CDR2 is FQGTGA. This CDR3 region has 14 residues. The CDR3: CASSPDGWATEQFF. The CDR3 DNA reads TGTGCCAGCAGCCCTGACGGGTGGGCGACTGAGCAGTTCTTC. The full variable domain, its missing parts supplied by reference TRBV7-3 and TRBJ2-1, is GAGVSQTPSNKVTEKGKYVELRCDPISGHTALYWYRQSLGQGPEFLIYFQGTGAADDSGLPNDRFFAVRPEGSVSTLKIQRTERGDSAVYLCASSPDGWATEQFFGPGTRLTVL.

The CDR3: CASSLSTVNTEAFF. CDR3 DNA sequence: TGTGCCAGCAGTTTAAGTACGGTGAACACTGAAGCTTTCTTT. V is TRBV12-3 or TRBV12-4 and J is TRBJ1-1; D not resolved. This CDR3 is built from 14 residues. Trimming stripped 2 bases from V and 0 bases from J, with 7 bases between.

Ten or more counts support this clonotype. V and J are TRBV6-1 and TRBJ1-1; TRBD1 matches 7 bases. Trimming at V came to 4 bases and at J to 5 bases, leaving 1 base not matched to a gene. The CDR3 is 12 residues long. Per the germline V gene, CDR1 is MNHNS and CDR2 is SASEGT. CDR3 DNA sequence: TGTGCCAGCAGTGGGACAGGAACTGAAGCTTTCTTT. Its protein is CASSGTGTEAFF.

This chain links TRBV28 with TRBJ2-1, with D possibly matching TRBD2 (6 bases). Trimming took 1 base from V and 0 from J, leaving 13 bases between them. CDR1 MDHEN and CDR2 SYDVKM come from the germline V gene. CDR3 length equals 17 residues. The chain's CDR3 is CASSLSVGGSSYNEQFF. The CDR3 bases are TGTGCCAGCAGTTTATCGGTGGGGGGAAGCTCCTACAATGAGCAGTTCTTC.

With regard to this clonotype: A much bigger clone sits one base away, suggesting this may be a read error. The chain has TRBV6-5 and TRBJ1-1; D gene unclear. V was trimmed by 7 bases and J by 0 bases, leaving 15 bases between them. The CDR3 extends over 15 amino acids. The germline CDR1 and CDR2 sequences are MNHEY and SVGAGI. The CDR3 DNA follows: TGTGCCAGCAATTTCGGACTGCTTATGAACACTGAAGCTTTCTTT. Encoded protein: CASNFGLLMNTEAFF.

This clonotype was found many times. The chain is built from TRBV10-1 and TRBJ2-7; 8 bases are shared with TRBD2. Germline V gene data show CDR1 as WNHNN and CDR2 as SYGVQD (reference sequence). J was trimmed by 3 bases and V by 3 bases; bases with no gene match: 7. This CDR3 has 15 amino acids. The DNA of the CDR3 is TGCGCCAGCAGTGACACTAGCGGTCCAATCTACGAGCAGTACTTC. Protein sequence: CASSDTSGPIYEQYF.

This clonotype has ten or more counts. This chain uses TRBV2 with TRBJ2-7, with D perhaps given as TRBD1 or TRBD2 (7 bases each). The CDR3 length is 13 residues. The germline CDR1 and CDR2 sequences are SNHLY and FYNNEI. V dropped 9 bases and J dropped 2 bases, with 14 bases sitting between them. CDR3 sequence: CASQRGQTYEQYF. CDR3 coding DNA: TGTGCCAGTCAGCGGGGACAGACCTACGAGCAGTACTTC.